This record covers a single T cell receptor (beta chain). Its antigen is undetermined. The entry originates in a study of cytomegalovirus exposure and HLA in healthy donors. The study, taken as a whole, reports: Most TCR sequences were seen very rarely across donors, but some public TCRs occurred in many.

Trimming shortened V by 0 bases and J by 6 bases, and 12 bases separated the two germline ends. CDR1 is MRHNA and CDR2 is SNTAGT in the germline V gene. The CDR3 totals 15 residues. The repertoire was sequenced with immunoSEQ multiplex PCR; TCRdb's copy has only in-frame clones and lacks some. The top ten hold more than 1.4% of the sample, which has 150,000 to 200,000 clones, about 82% seen once. The sequencing input was PBMCs. The chain combines TRBV6-4 with TRBJ2-1; D may be TRBD2 (6 bases). The TCR was taken from a woman aged 18-29 years in good health and CMV-seronegative. The CDR3 sequence is CASSDSILAPNEQFF. The CDR3 DNA reads TGTGCCAGCAGTGACTCGATACTAGCTCCCAATGAGCAGTTCTTC.